This T cell receptor (beta chain) was profiled in a study of T cell clonotyping in hematopoietic cell transplantation. Study-level results: At the given depth, recipient repertoires were over 97% de novo clonotypes. Broader posttransplant TCR repertoire diversity was predicted by graft donor and pretransplant recipient Inverse Simpson Index values. Recipient TCR diversity dropped after transplant; expanded clonotypes rose from day 30 to 180.

Using immunoSEQ multiplex PCR, the repertoire was profiled, and TCRdb retains in-frame clones only, with some absent. The sample lists about 16,000 clones; approximately 60% were seen once. Recipients were bled about 28 days pretransplant and at posttransplant days 30, 100, 180. This CDR3 is 14 amino acids long. Per germline, CDR1 SGHTA and CDR2 FQGNSA. Trimming removed 1 base at V and 5 bases at J, with 11 bases between. Note on this clone: The antigen remains undetermined.

The sample consisted of PBMCs, taken 30 days after allogeneic stem cell transplant. This chain links TRBV7-2 with TRBJ2-5; D is perhaps TRBD2 (6 bases). The receptor was derived from a male patient between 45 and 60 years old who had an allogeneic stem cell transplant from an unrelated donor, so T cells may come from the graft donor. Some clones in this sample may be carry-over from other donors' samples. The CDR3 loop is CASSLDGGVETQYF. The CDR3 DNA sequence: TGTGCCAGCAGCTTAGACGGCGGGGTCGAGACCCAGTACTTC.